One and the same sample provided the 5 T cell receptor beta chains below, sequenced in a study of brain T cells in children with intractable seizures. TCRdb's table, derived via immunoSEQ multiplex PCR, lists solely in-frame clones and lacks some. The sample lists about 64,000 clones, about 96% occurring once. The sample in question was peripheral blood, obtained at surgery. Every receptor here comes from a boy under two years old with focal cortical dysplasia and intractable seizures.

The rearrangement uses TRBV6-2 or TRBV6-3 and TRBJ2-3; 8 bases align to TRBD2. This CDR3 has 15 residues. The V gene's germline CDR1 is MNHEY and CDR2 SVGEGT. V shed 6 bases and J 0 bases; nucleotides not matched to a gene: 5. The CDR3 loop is CASSHGGVSTDTQYF. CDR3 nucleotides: TGTGCCAGCAGCCACGGGGGGGTTAGCACAGATACGCAGTATTTT.

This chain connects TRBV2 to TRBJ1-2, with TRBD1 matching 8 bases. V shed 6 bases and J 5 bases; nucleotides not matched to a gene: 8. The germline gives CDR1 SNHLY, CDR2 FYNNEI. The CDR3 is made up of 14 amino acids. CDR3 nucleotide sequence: TGTGCCAGCAGAACACCGGGACAGGAGTATGGCTACACCTTC. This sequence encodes CASRTPGQEYGYTF.

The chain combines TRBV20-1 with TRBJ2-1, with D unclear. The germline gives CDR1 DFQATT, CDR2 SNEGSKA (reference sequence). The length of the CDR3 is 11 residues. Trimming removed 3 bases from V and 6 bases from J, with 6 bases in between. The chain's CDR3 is CSASIPNEQFF. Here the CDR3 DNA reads TGCAGTGCTAGTATTCCCAATGAGCAGTTCTTC.

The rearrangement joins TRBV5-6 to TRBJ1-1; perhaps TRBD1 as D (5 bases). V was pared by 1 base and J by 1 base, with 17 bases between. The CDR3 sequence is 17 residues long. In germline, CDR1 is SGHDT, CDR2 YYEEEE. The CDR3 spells CASSLFRGARGNTEAFF. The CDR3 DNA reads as TGTGCCAGCAGCTTGTTTAGAGGGGCGCGGGGGAACACTGAAGCTTTCTTT.

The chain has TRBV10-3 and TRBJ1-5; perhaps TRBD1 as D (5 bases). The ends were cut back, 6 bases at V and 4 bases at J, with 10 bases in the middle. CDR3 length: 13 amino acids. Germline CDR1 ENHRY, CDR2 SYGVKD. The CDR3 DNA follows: TGTGCCATCAGAGACAGTACTAATCAGCCCCAGCATTTT. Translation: CAIRDSTNQPQHF.